Below are 23 T cell receptor beta chains sequenced from a single sample in a study of Tregs in tolerant kidney transplant recipients. TCRdb keeps only in-frame clones here, not all; method: immunoSEQ multiplex PCR. The sample yields roughly 120,000 clones, about 91% seen once. The sample was CD4+ T cells from blood. These receptors all come from a human donor in good health.

The gene calls are TRBV2 and TRBJ2-5; 9 positions agree with TRBD2. The CDR3 extends over 12 amino acids. Germline loops: CDR1 SNHLY, CDR2 FYNNEI. In DNA, the CDR3 is TGTGCGTTGCTAGCGGGGCAAGAGACCCAGTACTTC. It codes for CALLAGQETQYF.

This chain connects TRBV4-1 to TRBJ1-2; D is unresolved. Germline CDR1 and CDR2: MGHRA and YSYEKL. V dropped 1 base and J dropped 4 bases, with 16 bases sitting between them. The CDR3 contains 16 residues. CDR3: CASSQALPGEGYGYTF. The CDR3, as DNA: TGCGCCAGCAGCCAAGCCCTCCCAGGAGAGGGCTATGGCTACACCTTC.

The genes are TRBV18 and TRBJ1-4, with 8 bases fitting TRBD1. CDR1 KGHSH and CDR2 LQKENI come from the germline V gene. The CDR3 has 17 residues. J was trimmed by 6 bases and V by 3 bases; bases with no gene match: 12. CDR3 DNA sequence: TGTGCCAGCTCACCTATTAACCGCAGGGGGCTAGATGAAAAACTGTTTTTT. Protein product: CASSPINRRGLDEKLFF.

J is TRBJ2-7 and V is TRBV4-1; no reliable D call. Germline CDR1 is MGHRA and CDR2 is YSYEKL. The CDR3 consists of 12 residues. Trimming stripped 1 base from V and 6 bases from J, with 7 bases between. Here the CDR3 DNA reads TGCGCCAGCAGCCAAGTTTTGGGCGAGCAGTACTTC. Residues: CASSQVLGEQYF.

The chain couples TRBV30 to TRBJ1-1, with 8 bases identical to TRBD1. Germline V CDR1 and CDR2: GTSNPN, SVGIG (reference sequence). The trim removed 1 base at V and 1 base at J, leaving 2 bases unmatched. The CDR3 length is 14 residues. The CDR3 DNA follows: TGTGCCTGGAGTGGGACAGGGTGGAACACTGAAGCTTTCTTT. It translates to CAWSGTGWNTEAFF.

The V and J genes are TRBV10-3 and TRBJ1-5; 7 nucleotides line up with TRBD1. The V gene end was trimmed by 5 bases and the J gene end by 2 bases; junction bases not matched to a gene: 12. Per the germline V gene, CDR1 is ENHRY and CDR2 is SYGVKD. The CDR3 is made up of 17 amino acids. The CDR3 protein is CAISPGQAKSRNQPQHF. CDR3 coding DNA: TGTGCCATCAGTCCAGGACAGGCCAAATCTCGCAATCAGCCCCAGCATTTT.

This clone appeared a single time. J is TRBJ2-7 and V is TRBV29-1; the D is unclear. The CDR3 is made up of 11 amino acids. CDR1 is SQVTM and CDR2 is ANQGSEA in the germline V gene. Trimming cost V 3 bases and J 3 bases, with 6 bases left between them. The CDR3 DNA reads as TGCAGCGTTGATACTTTCTACGAGCAGTACTTC. Its translation is CSVDTFYEQYF.

This chain connects TRBV7-9 to TRBJ1-2; D is perhaps TRBD1 (5 bases). V shed 1 base and J shed 10 bases, with 13 bases lying between them. Germline loops: CDR1 SEHNR, CDR2 FQNEAQ (reference sequence). The CDR3 loop spans 13 amino acids. The CDR3 is CASSLESGTFYTF. CDR3 nucleotide sequence: TGTGCCAGCAGCTTAGAATCCGGGACCTTCTACACCTTC.

The J gene is TRBJ2-7, the V gene TRBV5-1, with TRBD2 matching over 14 bases. J was trimmed by 3 bases and V by 5 bases; bases with no gene match: 7. CDR3 length equals 16 residues. CDR1 is SGHRS, CDR2 YFSETQ, per germline. The CDR3: CASSSTGTSGSYEQYF. CDR3 coding DNA: TGCGCCAGCAGTTCAACTGGGACTAGCGGGAGCTACGAGCAGTACTTC.

The chain has TRBV30 and TRBJ1-2; D call uncertain. Germline V lookup: CDR1 GTSNPN, CDR2 SVGIG (reference sequence). The CDR3 consists of 14 residues. V shed 4 bases and J shed 0 bases, with 12 bases lying between them. CDR3 loop: CAWTTDSTNYGYTF. DNA of the CDR3: TGTGCCTGGACAACCGATTCTACTAACTATGGCTACACCTTC.

The V call is TRBV7-6, the J call TRBJ2-1, with 12 nucleotides matching TRBD2. CDR1 and CDR2 from the germline V gene are SGHVS and FNYEAQ. Unmatched junction bases numbered 2, after V lost 1 base and J lost 4 bases. The CDR3 is 16 residues long. The CDR3 sequence: CASSLVTSGSYNEQFF. The DNA for the CDR3 is TGTGCCAGCAGCTTAGTGACTAGCGGGAGTTACAATGAGCAGTTCTTC.

This chain links TRBV29-1 with TRBJ1-1; D not resolved. The V and J ends lost 4 bases and 1 base respectively, with 10 bases between them. Germline values: CDR1 SQVTM, CDR2 ANQGSEA. This CDR3 has 13 residues. The CDR3 nucleotides read TGCAGCGTTGGTAAACGGACGAACACTGAAGCTTTCTTT. It translates to CSVGKRTNTEAFF.

The V gene is TRBV9, the J gene TRBJ2-3, with a possible D match to TRBD1 (6 bases). CDR3 size: 15 residues. The V end lost 0 bases, the J end lost 6 bases, and 14 bases lay between the germline ends. The germline gives CDR1 SGDLS, CDR2 YYNGEE. CDR3 residues: CASSVAWGRGDTQYF. For the CDR3, the DNA is TGTGCCAGCAGCGTAGCGTGGGGGCGCGGGGATACGCAGTATTTT.

This chain connects TRBV5-1 to TRBJ1-3; D may be TRBD1 (5 bases). Germline-derived CDR1 and CDR2 are SGHRS and YFSETQ. V shed 6 bases and J shed 2 bases, with 18 bases lying between them. This CDR3 region has 16 residues. The CDR3 spells CASTSQGPRTGNTIYF. The CDR3, as DNA: TGCGCCAGCACCTCCCAGGGACCCCGCACTGGAAACACCATATATTTT.

The chain carries TRBV6-6 and TRBJ1-2; 7 nucleotides agree with TRBD1. Germline CDR1 MNHNY, CDR2 SVGAGI (reference sequence). This CDR3 has 13 amino acids. J gave up 4 bases and V 6 bases, and 5 bases lay outside the gene matches. The CDR3 coding sequence is TGTGCCAGCAGAAGACAGGGAGGCTATGGCTACACCTTC. Protein sequence: CASRRQGGYGYTF.

V and J are TRBV9 and TRBJ1-2; possibly TRBD1 for D (5 bases). The germline V and J ends were trimmed by 0 bases and 3 bases, with 12 bases remaining between them. This CDR3 contains 15 residues. Germline V gives CDR1 SGDLS, CDR2 YYNGEE. This CDR3 reads CASSVAPGTDYGYTF. The CDR3 DNA reads as TGTGCCAGCAGCGTAGCGCCGGGGACCGACTATGGCTACACCTTC.

Written as DNA, the CDR3 is TGTGCCAGCAGTGAACAGGGGGCAGGAGAGACCCAGTACTTC. Protein: CASSEQGAGETQYF. This chain links TRBV2 with TRBJ2-5; 8 positions agree with TRBD1. The CDR3 is 14 residues long. Trimming removed 2 bases from V and 4 bases from J; junction bases left unmatched: 3. Germline CDR1 SNHLY, CDR2 FYNNEI.

This chain links TRBV7-9 with TRBJ2-7, with a possible D match to TRBD2 (6 bases). Trimming left V 5 bases short and J 6 bases short, with 14 bases between. Germline values: CDR1 SEHNR, CDR2 FQNEAQ (reference sequence). CDR3 length equals 13 residues. The CDR3 reads CASSQYLGGEQYF. CDR3 sequence (DNA): TGTGCCAGCAGCCAATACTTGGGAGGCGAGCAGTACTTC.

The V call is TRBV29-1, the J call TRBJ2-2; possible D gene TRBD1, 5 bases. CDR3 length: 12 amino acids. Trimming removed 5 bases at V and 6 bases at J, with 10 bases between. Germline V gene data show CDR1 as SQVTM and CDR2 as ANQGSEA. The CDR3 sequence: CSVRRQPGELFF. The DNA of the CDR3 is TGCAGCGTTAGACGACAGCCCGGGGAGCTGTTTTTT.

The chain recombines TRBV6-5 with TRBJ1-4, with D unresolved. The CDR3 sequence is 15 residues long. Trimming removed 2 bases from V and 5 bases from J, with 12 bases in between. CDR1 is MNHEY and CDR2 is SVGAGI in the germline V gene. The CDR3 bases are TGTGCCAGCAGTTACGACACTCCCGGGAATGAAAAACTGTTTTTT. Amino acid sequence: CASSYDTPGNEKLFF.

The CDR3 loop is CASSDFGTSGREVDTQYF. The CDR3 DNA reads as TGTGCCAGCAGTGACTTTGGGACTAGCGGGAGGGAGGTAGATACGCAGTATTTT. The gene calls are TRBV2 and TRBJ2-3; 16 positions agree with TRBD2. Germline lookup yields CDR1 SNHLY and CDR2 FYNNEI. With V trimmed by 3 bases and J by 5 bases, 8 bases remained unmatched. The CDR3 runs to 18 residues. The full variable domain, completed using reference TRBV2 and TRBJ2-3, is EPEVTQTPSHQVTQMGQEVILRCVPISNHLYFYWYRQILGQKVEFLVSFYNNEISEKSEIFDDQFSVERPDGSNFTLKIRSTKLEDSAMYFCASSDFGTSGREVDTQYFGPGTRLTVL.

The chain carries TRBV6-5 and TRBJ2-7; 7 bases are a match to TRBD1. The CDR3 has 16 residues. The germline V gene has CDR1 MNHEY and CDR2 SVGAGI. Trimming took 0 bases from V and 5 from J; bases not matched to a gene: 10. The CDR3 DNA reads TGTGCCAGCAGTTACTCGATGATTCAAGGGGGCGACGAGCAGTACTTC. As protein: CASSYSMIQGGDEQYF.

This clone has a single count. The chain uses TRBV5-1 and TRBJ2-1; a possible D gene is TRBD1 (5 bases). The V gene's germline CDR1 is SGHRS and CDR2 YFSETQ. This CDR3 is 14 amino acids long. V was cut by 0 bases and J by 4 bases, with 8 bases left in between. The CDR3 bases are TGCGCCAGCAGCTTGGCCACAGGTTACAATGAGCAGTTCTTC. This codes for CASSLATGYNEQFF.